This T cell receptor beta chain was sequenced during a study of blood T cell repertoires in COVID-19. Libraries were prepared by immunoSEQ multiplex PCR; TCRdb keeps only in-frame clonotypes and omits some of them. This repertoire shows 200,000 or so clones, about 86% found once; its top ten account for roughly 2.4%. The CDR3 totals 17 residues. The germline CDR1 and CDR2 sequences are MGHDK and SYGVNS. The trim removed 4 bases at V and 4 bases at J, leaving 10 bases unmatched. Specimen: peripheral blood. The gene calls are TRBV25-1 and TRBJ1-4, with 9 bases identical to TRBD1. This sequence was found in a woman aged 55-69 years with acute or convalescent COVID-19. CDR3: CASSGFSGTGFNEKLFF. CDR3 coding DNA: TGTGCCAGCAGTGGATTCTCCGGGACAGGGTTTAATGAAAAACTGTTTTTT.